This T cell receptor beta chain was identified in a study of T cell changes during pregnancy in multiple sclerosis. Profiling relied on immunoSEQ multiplex PCR, and the TCRdb table lists in-frame clones only, not all of them. Of tens of thousands of clones listed, about 92% are singletons. V was cut by 6 bases and J by 2 bases, with 10 bases left in between. Germline assignment: CDR1 MNHNY and CDR2 SVGAGI (reference sequence). The CDR3 length is 13 residues. The sequence was collected from a female donor in good health, enrolled as a control in a pregnancy study. The rearrangement uses TRBV6-6 and TRBJ1-2; D perhaps matches TRBD1 (5 bases). Material: peripheral blood, obtained in the third trimester of pregnancy. CDR3 protein: CASRTTENYGYTF. The DNA for the CDR3 is TGTGCCAGCAGAACGACAGAGAACTATGGCTACACCTTC.